This T cell receptor beta chain was captured by sequencing in a study of T cell responses to AZD1222 COVID-19 vaccine. Overall study results and limits: The span of vaccine-associated CD4 TCRs extended across spike, with dominance at 160-218 and 743-854. Epitopes outside B.1.351 and B.1.1.7 mutated regions reportedly drew nearly half of spike TCRs. Clonal diversity was possibly underestimated; the donors were predominantly white British and more often female.

The CDR3 runs 14 residues. Trimming removed 1 base from V and 5 bases from J, with 8 bases in between. Germline lookup yields CDR1 LGHDT and CDR2 YNNKEL (reference sequence). Clones were sequenced by immunoSEQ multiplex PCR, and TCRdb holds only the in-frame ones, with some missing. The table has 84,000 or so clones, 88% seen once. A note on this clone: Antigen unknown.

The receptor's source is an adult in good health. The rearrangement uses TRBV3-1 (or the pseudogene TRBV3-2) and TRBJ2-2, with D hard to call. The source material was peripheral blood, sampled on day 0 of AZD1222 vaccination. DNA of the CDR3: TGTGCCAGCAGCCAAGGGACCCCTACCGGGGAGCTGTTTTTT. Translated: CASSQGTPTGELFF.